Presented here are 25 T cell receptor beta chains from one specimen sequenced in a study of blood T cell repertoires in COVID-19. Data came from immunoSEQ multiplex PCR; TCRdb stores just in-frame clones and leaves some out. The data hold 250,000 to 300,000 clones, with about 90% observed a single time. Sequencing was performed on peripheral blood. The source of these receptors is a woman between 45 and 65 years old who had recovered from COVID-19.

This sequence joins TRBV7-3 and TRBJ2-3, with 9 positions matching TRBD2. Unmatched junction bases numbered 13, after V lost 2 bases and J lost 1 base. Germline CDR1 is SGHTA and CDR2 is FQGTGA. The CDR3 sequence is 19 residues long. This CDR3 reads CASSLLGLIAGEGTDTQYF. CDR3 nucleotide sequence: TGTGCCAGCAGCTTATTGGGCCTCATAGCGGGGGAGGGCACAGATACGCAGTATTTT.

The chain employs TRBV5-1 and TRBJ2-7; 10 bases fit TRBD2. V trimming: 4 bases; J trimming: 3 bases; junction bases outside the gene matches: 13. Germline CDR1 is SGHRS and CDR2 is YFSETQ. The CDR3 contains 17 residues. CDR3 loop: CASSRGTSGAPLYEQYF. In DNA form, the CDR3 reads TGCGCCAGCAGCCGGGGTACTAGCGGGGCTCCGCTCTACGAGCAGTACTTC.

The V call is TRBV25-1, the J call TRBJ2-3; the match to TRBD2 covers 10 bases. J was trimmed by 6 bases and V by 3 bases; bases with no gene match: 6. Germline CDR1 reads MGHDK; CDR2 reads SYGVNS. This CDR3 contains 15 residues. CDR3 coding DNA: TGTGCCAGCAGTGACCCTAGCGGGAGTGGGGATACGCAGTATTTT. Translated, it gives CASSDPSGSGDTQYF. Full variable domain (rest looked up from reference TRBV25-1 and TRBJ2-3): EADIYQTPRYLVIGTGKKITLECSQTMGHDKMYWYQQDPGMELHLIHYSYGVNSTEKGDLSSESTVSRIRTEHFPLTLESARPSHTSQYLCASSDPSGSGDTQYFGPGTRLTVL.

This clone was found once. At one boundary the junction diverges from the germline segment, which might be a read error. The CDR3 loop reads CASSSQLAETQYF. CDR3 sequence (DNA): TGTGCTAGCAGCTCGCAACTAGCGGAGACCCAGTACTTC. The rearrangement links TRBV7-7 to TRBJ2-5, with TRBD2 matching over 7 bases. This CDR3 comprises 13 residues. In germline, CDR1 is SSHAT, CDR2 FNYEAQ (reference sequence).

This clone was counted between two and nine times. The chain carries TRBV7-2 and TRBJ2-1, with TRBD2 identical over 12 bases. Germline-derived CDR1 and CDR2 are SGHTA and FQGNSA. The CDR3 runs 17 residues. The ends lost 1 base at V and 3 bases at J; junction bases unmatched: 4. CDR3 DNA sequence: TGTGCCAGCAGCTTAGGCCGACTAGCGGGAGTCTACAATGAGCAGTTCTTC. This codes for CASSLGRLAGVYNEQFF. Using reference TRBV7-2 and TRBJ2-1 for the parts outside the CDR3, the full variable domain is GAGVSQSPSNKVTEKGKDVELRCDPISGHTALYWYRQSLGQGLEFLIYFQGNSAPDKSGLPSDRFSAERTGGSVSTLTIQRTQQEDSAVYLCASSLGRLAGVYNEQFFGPGTRLTVL.

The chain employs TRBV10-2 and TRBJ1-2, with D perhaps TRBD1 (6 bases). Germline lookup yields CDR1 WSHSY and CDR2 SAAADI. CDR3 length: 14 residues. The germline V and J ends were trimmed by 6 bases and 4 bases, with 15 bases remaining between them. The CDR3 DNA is TGCGCCAGCAGAGGAGTGGGGGCGATCTATGGCTACACCTTC. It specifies CASRGVGAIYGYTF.

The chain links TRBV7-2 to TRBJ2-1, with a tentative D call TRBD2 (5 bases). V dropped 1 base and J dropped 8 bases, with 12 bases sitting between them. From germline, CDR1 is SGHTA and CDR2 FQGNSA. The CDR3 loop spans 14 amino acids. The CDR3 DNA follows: TGTGCCAGCAGCTTAGAGCGGAGTCCAGATGAGCAGTTCTTC. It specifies CASSLERSPDEQFF.

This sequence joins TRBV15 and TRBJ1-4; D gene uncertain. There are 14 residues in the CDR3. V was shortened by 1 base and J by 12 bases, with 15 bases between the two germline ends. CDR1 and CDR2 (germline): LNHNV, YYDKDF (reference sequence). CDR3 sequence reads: CATSRARQNEELFF. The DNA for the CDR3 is TGTGCCACCAGCAGAGCTCGACAAAACGAAGAACTGTTTTTT.

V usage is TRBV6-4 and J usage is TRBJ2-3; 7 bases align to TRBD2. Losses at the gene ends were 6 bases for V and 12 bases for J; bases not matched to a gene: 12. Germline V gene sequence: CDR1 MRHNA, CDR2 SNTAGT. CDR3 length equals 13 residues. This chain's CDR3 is CASSLSWSGDQYF. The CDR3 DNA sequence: TGTGCCAGCAGCCTATCATGGAGCGGGGACCAGTATTTT.

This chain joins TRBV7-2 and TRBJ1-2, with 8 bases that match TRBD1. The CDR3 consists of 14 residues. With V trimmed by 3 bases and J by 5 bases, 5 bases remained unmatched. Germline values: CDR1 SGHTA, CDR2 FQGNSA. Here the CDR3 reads CASSLATGDYGYTF. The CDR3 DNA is TGTGCCAGCAGCTTGGCGACAGGGGATTATGGCTACACCTTC.

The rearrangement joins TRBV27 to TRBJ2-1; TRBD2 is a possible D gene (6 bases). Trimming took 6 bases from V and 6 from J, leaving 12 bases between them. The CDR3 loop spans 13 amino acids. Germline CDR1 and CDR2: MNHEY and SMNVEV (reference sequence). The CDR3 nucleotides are TGTGCCAGCAGAACCGGGACTGTCAATGAGCAGTTCTTC. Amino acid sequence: CASRTGTVNEQFF.

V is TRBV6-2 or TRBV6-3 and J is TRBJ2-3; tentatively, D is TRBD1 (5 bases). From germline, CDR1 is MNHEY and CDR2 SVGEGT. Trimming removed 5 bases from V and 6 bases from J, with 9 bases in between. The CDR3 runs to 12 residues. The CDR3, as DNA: TGTGCCAGCAGTCCGGCAGGGGATACGCAGTATTTT. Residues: CASSPAGDTQYF.

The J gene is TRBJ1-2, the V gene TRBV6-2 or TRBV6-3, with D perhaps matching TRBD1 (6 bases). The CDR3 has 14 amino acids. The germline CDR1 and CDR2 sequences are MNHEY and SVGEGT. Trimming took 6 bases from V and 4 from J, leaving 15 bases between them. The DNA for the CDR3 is TGTGCCAGCAGCCGTACAGGGTCCGGCTATGGCTACACCTTC. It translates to CASSRTGSGYGYTF.

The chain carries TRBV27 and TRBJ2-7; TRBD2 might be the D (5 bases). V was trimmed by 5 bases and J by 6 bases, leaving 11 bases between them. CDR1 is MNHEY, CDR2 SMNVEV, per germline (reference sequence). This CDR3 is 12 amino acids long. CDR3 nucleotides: TGTGCCAGCAGTGCGGACCGGGGCGAGCAGTACTTC. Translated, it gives CASSADRGEQYF.

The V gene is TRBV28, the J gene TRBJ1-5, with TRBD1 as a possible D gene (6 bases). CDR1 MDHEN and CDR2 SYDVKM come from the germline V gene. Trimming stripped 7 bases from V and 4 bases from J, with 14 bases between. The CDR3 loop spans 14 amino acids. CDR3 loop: CASIMIRGNQPQHF. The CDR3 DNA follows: TGTGCCAGCATCATGATCAGGGGAAATCAGCCCCAGCATTTT.

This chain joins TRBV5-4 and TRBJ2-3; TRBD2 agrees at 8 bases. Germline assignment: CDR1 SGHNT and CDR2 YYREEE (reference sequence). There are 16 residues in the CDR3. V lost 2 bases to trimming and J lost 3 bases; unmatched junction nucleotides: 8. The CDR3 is CASSFKRGSVTDTQYF. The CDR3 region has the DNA TGTGCCAGCAGCTTCAAGCGGGGGAGCGTTACAGATACGCAGTATTTT.

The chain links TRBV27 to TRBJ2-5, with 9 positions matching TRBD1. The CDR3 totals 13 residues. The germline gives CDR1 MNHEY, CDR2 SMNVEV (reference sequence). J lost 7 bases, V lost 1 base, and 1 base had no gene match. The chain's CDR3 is CASSLLGQGTQYF. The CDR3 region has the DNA TGTGCCAGCAGTTTATTGGGACAGGGGACCCAGTACTTC.

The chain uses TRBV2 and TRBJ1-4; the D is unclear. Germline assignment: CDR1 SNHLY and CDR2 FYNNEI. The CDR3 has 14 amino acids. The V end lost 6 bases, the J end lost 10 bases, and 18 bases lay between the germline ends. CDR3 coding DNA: TGTGCCAGCAGGGGCCCGGGAGCGGAGGGAAAACTGTTTTTT. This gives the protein CASRGPGAEGKLFF.

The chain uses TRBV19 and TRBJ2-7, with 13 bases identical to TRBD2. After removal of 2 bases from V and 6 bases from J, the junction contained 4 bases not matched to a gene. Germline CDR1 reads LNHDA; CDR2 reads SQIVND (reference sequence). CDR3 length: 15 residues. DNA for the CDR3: TGTGCCAGTAGTATACTGGGACTAGCGGGATCCGAGCAGTACTTC. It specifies CASSILGLAGSEQYF.

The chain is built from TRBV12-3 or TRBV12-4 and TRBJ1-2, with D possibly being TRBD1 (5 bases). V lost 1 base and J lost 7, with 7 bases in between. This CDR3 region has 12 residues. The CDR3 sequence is CASSLGRAGYTF. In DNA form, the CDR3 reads TGTGCCAGCAGTTTAGGCAGGGCTGGCTACACCTTC.

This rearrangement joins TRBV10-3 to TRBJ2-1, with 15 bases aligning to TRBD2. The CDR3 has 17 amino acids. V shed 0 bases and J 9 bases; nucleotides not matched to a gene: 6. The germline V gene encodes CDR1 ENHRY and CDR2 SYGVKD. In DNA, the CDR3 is TGTGCCATCAGTGAGTCCGGGACTAGCGGGAGGCAAGGTGAGCAGTTCTTC. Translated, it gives CAISESGTSGRQGEQFF.

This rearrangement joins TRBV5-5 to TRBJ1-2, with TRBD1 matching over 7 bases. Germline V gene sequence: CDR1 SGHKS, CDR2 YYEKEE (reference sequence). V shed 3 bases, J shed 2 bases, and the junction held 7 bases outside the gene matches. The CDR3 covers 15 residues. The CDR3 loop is CASSSTGQKNYGYTF. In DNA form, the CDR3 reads TGTGCCAGCAGCTCTACGGGACAGAAGAACTATGGCTACACCTTC.

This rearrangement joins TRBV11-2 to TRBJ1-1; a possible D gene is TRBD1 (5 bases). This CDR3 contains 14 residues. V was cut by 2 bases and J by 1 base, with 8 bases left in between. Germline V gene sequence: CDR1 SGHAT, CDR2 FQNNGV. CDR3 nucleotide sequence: TGTGCCAGCAGCTTAAGAACAGGGAACACTGAAGCTTTCTTT. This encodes CASSLRTGNTEAFF.

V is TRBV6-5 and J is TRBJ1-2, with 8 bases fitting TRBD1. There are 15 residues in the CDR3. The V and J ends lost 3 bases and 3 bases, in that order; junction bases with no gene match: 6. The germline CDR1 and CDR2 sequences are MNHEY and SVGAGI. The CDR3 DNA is TGTGCCAGCAGTTATTGGCAGGGGGCTGACTATGGCTACACCTTC. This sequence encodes CASSYWQGADYGYTF.

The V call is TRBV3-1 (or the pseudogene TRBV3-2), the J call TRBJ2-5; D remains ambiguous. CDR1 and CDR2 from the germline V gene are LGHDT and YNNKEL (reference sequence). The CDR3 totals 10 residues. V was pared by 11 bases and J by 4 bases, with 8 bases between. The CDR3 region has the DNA TGTGCCCGCAACGGAGAGACCCAGTACTTC. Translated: CARNGETQYF.